The rows below give T cell receptor beta chains drawn from one sample of a study of CD8 T cells in ankylosing spondylitis. TCRdb re-called the 5' RACE reads through MiXCR, storing one row per CDR3 protein. Among about 220,000 distinct CDR3 sequences, 7.3% were seen once, and the ten largest hold more than 13%. The sequenced sample consisted of blood, either unsorted or a sorted T cell fraction (not recorded which). These receptors were obtained from a male donor with ankylosing spondylitis. The CDR3 runs from the conserved cysteine through the conserved F or W. The order of the fields is D gene, V gene, J gene, clone size, CDR3 DNA, CDR3 protein. The D gene is left open where the match is weak. Some rows have no size entry. The others give once, few or many, or a class for an expanded clone.

d_gene: TRBD2; v_gene: TRBV10-3; j_gene: TRBJ2-1; abundance: many; CDR3nt: TGTGCCATCAGTGTTTCTAGCGGGGTTGTTGGTGAGCAGTTCTTC; CDR3aa: CAISVSSGVVGEQFF
d_gene: -; v_gene: TRBV12-3/TRBV12-4; j_gene: TRBJ2-2; abundance: many; CDR3nt: TGTGCCAGCCGGAGAAAGGGGGCGAACACCGGGGAGCTGTTTTTT; CDR3aa: CASRRKGANTGELFF
d_gene: TRBD2; v_gene: TRBV2; j_gene: TRBJ2-1; abundance: many; CDR3nt: TGTGCCATTACTCACGGGACTAGCCTGGTTGGCGAGCAGTTCTTC; CDR3aa: CAITHGTSLVGEQFF
d_gene: -; v_gene: TRBV7-9; j_gene: TRBJ2-1; abundance: many; CDR3nt: TGTGCCAGCAGCTTCTCGGGTAGCGCTAGCTCCTACAATGAGCAGTTCTTC; CDR3aa: CASSFSGSASSYNEQFF
d_gene: -; v_gene: TRBV28; j_gene: TRBJ2-5; abundance: -; CDR3nt: TGTGCCAGCAGACGGGAGATCTCAAACCAAGAGACCCAGTACTTC; CDR3aa: CASRREISNQETQYF
d_gene: -; v_gene: TRBV7-2; j_gene: TRBJ1-6; abundance: many; CDR3nt: TGTGCCAGCAGCTTCACCACGTCTATTTCACCCCTCCACTTT; CDR3aa: CASSFTTSISPLHF
d_gene: -; v_gene: TRBV9; j_gene: TRBJ2-7; abundance: many; CDR3nt: TGTGCCAGCAGCGCCCGGGGCGGCCGGGGAACCTACGAGCAGTACTTC; CDR3aa: CASSARGGRGTYEQYF
d_gene: TRBD2; v_gene: TRBV6-2/TRBV6-3; j_gene: TRBJ2-2; abundance: few; CDR3nt: TGTGCCAGCAGTTATGGGCTAGCGGGTAACACCGGGGAGCTGTTTTTT; CDR3aa: CASSYGLAGNTGELFF
d_gene: -; v_gene: TRBV6-2/TRBV6-3; j_gene: TRBJ2-1; abundance: many; CDR3nt: TGTGCCAGCAGTTACGACAAGAGCTCCTACAATGAGCAGTTCTTC; CDR3aa: CASSYDKSSYNEQFF
d_gene: TRBD1; v_gene: TRBV6-2/TRBV6-3; j_gene: TRBJ1-2; abundance: many; CDR3nt: TGTGCCAGCAGTAACAGGGGAGATGGCTACACCTTC; CDR3aa: CASSNRGDGYTF
d_gene: -; v_gene: TRBV20-1; j_gene: TRBJ2-7; abundance: few; CDR3nt: TGCAGTGCTAGAGAGGCGCCAGGGGAGCCCTACGAGCAGTACTTC; CDR3aa: CSAREAPGEPYEQYF
d_gene: TRBD2; v_gene: TRBV6-1; j_gene: TRBJ2-1; abundance: many; CDR3nt: TGTGCCAGCAGCCCCCTCCGGGGAGGGGAGTTCAATGAGCAGTTCTTC; CDR3aa: CASSPLRGGEFNEQFF
d_gene: TRBD2; v_gene: TRBV7-9; j_gene: TRBJ2-3; abundance: many; CDR3nt: TGTGCCAGCAGTTTTTATGGGCGGGAGACCCGGGCAGATACGCAGTATTTT; CDR3aa: CASSFYGRETRADTQYF
d_gene: -; v_gene: TRBV14; j_gene: TRBJ2-1; abundance: many; CDR3nt: TGTGCCAGCAGCCCTTACCGCTACAATGAGCAGTTCTTC; CDR3aa: CASSPYRYNEQFF
d_gene: TRBD1; v_gene: TRBV29-1; j_gene: TRBJ2-7; abundance: many; CDR3nt: TGCAGCGTTGAAGGAGATCGGGACAGGGGGCTCGGGCAGTACTTC; CDR3aa: CSVEGDRDRGLGQYF
d_gene: -; v_gene: TRBV28; j_gene: TRBJ1-6; abundance: many; CDR3nt: TGTGCCAGCCTTTTTACAGGGAATTCACCCCTCCACTTT; CDR3aa: CASLFTGNSPLHF
d_gene: TRBD2; v_gene: TRBV7-8; j_gene: TRBJ2-1; abundance: many; CDR3nt: TGTGCCAGCAGCACCGGCGGGGGACTCTCCTACAATGAGCAGTTCTTC; CDR3aa: CASSTGGGLSYNEQFF
d_gene: -; v_gene: TRBV6-2/TRBV6-3; j_gene: TRBJ2-1; abundance: many; CDR3nt: TGTGCCAGCAGTTACTCGACCGGGAGAGATTACAATGAGCAGTTCTTC; CDR3aa: CASSYSTGRDYNEQFF
d_gene: -; v_gene: TRBV7-2; j_gene: TRBJ2-7; abundance: many; CDR3nt: TGTGCCAGCAGCTTCAACGGATACGAGCAGTACTTC; CDR3aa: CASSFNGYEQYF
d_gene: TRBD1; v_gene: TRBV2; j_gene: TRBJ2-2; abundance: many; CDR3nt: TGTGCCAGCAGTGTCCAGGGGGCGACCCACGGGGAGCTGTTTTTT; CDR3aa: CASSVQGATHGELFF
d_gene: TRBD1; v_gene: TRBV6-2/TRBV6-3; j_gene: TRBJ2-1; abundance: many; CDR3nt: TGTGCCACCCGGGACAGGGTTTCCTACAATGAGCAGTTCTTC; CDR3aa: CATRDRVSYNEQFF
d_gene: TRBD1; v_gene: TRBV10-3; j_gene: TRBJ2-7; abundance: many; CDR3nt: TGTGCCATCAGTGAGTCGGAGAGGGACAGGGTGTACGAGCAGTACTTC; CDR3aa: CAISESERDRVYEQYF
d_gene: -; v_gene: TRBV12-3/TRBV12-4; j_gene: TRBJ1-5; abundance: many; CDR3nt: TGTGCCAGCAGTTTAGGACCAGTAAATCAGCCCCAGCATTTT; CDR3aa: CASSLGPVNQPQHF
d_gene: TRBD1; v_gene: TRBV3-1; j_gene: TRBJ1-1; abundance: many; CDR3nt: TGTGCCAGCAGCCAATCTGACAGGGTGGTTGGGGCTTTCTTT; CDR3aa: CASSQSDRVVGAFF
d_gene: -; v_gene: TRBV7-8; j_gene: TRBJ2-3; abundance: few; CDR3nt: TGTGCCAGCAGCCCACGCTTGGATACGCAGTATTTT; CDR3aa: CASSPRLDTQYF
d_gene: TRBD2; v_gene: TRBV4-3; j_gene: TRBJ2-7; abundance: few; CDR3nt: TGCGCCAGCAGCCAAGAATCGCTAGCGGTTACCTACGAGCAGTACTTC; CDR3aa: CASSQESLAVTYEQYF
d_gene: -; v_gene: TRBV4-3; j_gene: TRBJ2-3; abundance: -; CDR3nt: TGCGCCAGCAGCCAAGGGGTGTCTAGCACAGATACGCAGTATTTT; CDR3aa: CASSQGVSSTDTQYF
d_gene: -; v_gene: TRBV24-1; j_gene: TRBJ2-3; abundance: -; CDR3nt: TGTGCCACCAGTGATTTAGGGCACAGCGGCACAGATACGCAGTATTTT; CDR3aa: CATSDLGHSGTDTQYF
d_gene: -; v_gene: TRBV6-2/TRBV6-3; j_gene: TRBJ2-1; abundance: many; CDR3nt: TGTGCCAGCAGTTACTCGGAGAGCGCCAATGAGCAGTTCTTC; CDR3aa: CASSYSESANEQFF
d_gene: TRBD2; v_gene: TRBV27; j_gene: TRBJ2-7; abundance: many; CDR3nt: TGTGCCAGCGGGGAGGGGTCACCCTACGAGCAGTACTTC; CDR3aa: CASGEGSPYEQYF
d_gene: -; v_gene: TRBV4-1; j_gene: TRBJ1-2; abundance: many; CDR3nt: TGCGCCAGCAGCCAAGATCCGAGAGGGGTTTATGGCTACACCTTC; CDR3aa: CASSQDPRGVYGYTF
d_gene: -; v_gene: TRBV24-1; j_gene: TRBJ1-4; abundance: -; CDR3nt: TGTGCCACCAGTGATTTGGATGAAAAACTGTTTTTT; CDR3aa: CATSDLDEKLFF
d_gene: -; v_gene: TRBV4-1; j_gene: TRBJ2-7; abundance: many; CDR3nt: TGCGCCAGCAGCCAAGATTTTAGGGCTATCTACGAGCAGTACTTC; CDR3aa: CASSQDFRAIYEQYF
d_gene: -; v_gene: TRBV28; j_gene: TRBJ2-1; abundance: many; CDR3nt: TGTGCCAGCAGTTTAGCGGTCCAGAGCTCCTACAATGAGCAGTTCTTC; CDR3aa: CASSLAVQSSYNEQFF
d_gene: -; v_gene: TRBV29-1; j_gene: TRBJ1-4; abundance: many; CDR3nt: TGCAGCGTTATGGGGACCGAGAGTGAAAAACTGTTTTTT; CDR3aa: CSVMGTESEKLFF
d_gene: -; v_gene: TRBV24-1; j_gene: TRBJ2-3; abundance: many; CDR3nt: TGTGCCACCGTTGGAGGGCCGAGGCTGACAGATACGCAGTATTTT; CDR3aa: CATVGGPRLTDTQYF
d_gene: -; v_gene: TRBV27; j_gene: TRBJ2-7; abundance: few; CDR3nt: TGTGCCAGCAGTTTATCCGGGAGTCGGAACGAGCAGTACTTC; CDR3aa: CASSLSGSRNEQYF
d_gene: -; v_gene: TRBV9; j_gene: TRBJ2-2; abundance: many; CDR3nt: TGTGCCAGCACCCCTGGCCCGGGGAACACCGGGGAGCTGTTTTTT; CDR3aa: CASTPGPGNTGELFF
d_gene: -; v_gene: TRBV12-3/TRBV12-4; j_gene: TRBJ1-5; abundance: -; CDR3nt: TGTGCCAGCAGTTTTAGCCCCCCCCCCCAGCATTTT; CDR3aa: CASSFSPPPQHF
d_gene: -; v_gene: TRBV7-9; j_gene: TRBJ1-2; abundance: many; CDR3nt: TGTGCCAGCAGCTTATCCTGGACGGACTATGGCTACACCTTC; CDR3aa: CASSLSWTDYGYTF
d_gene: -; v_gene: TRBV25-1; j_gene: TRBJ2-6; abundance: many; CDR3nt: TGTGCCAGCAGTGCAACCTCTGGGGCCAACGTCCTGACTTTC; CDR3aa: CASSATSGANVLTF
d_gene: -; v_gene: TRBV29-1; j_gene: TRBJ2-1; abundance: few; CDR3nt: TGCAGCGTTGAGATCGACAATGAGCAGTTCTTC; CDR3aa: CSVEIDNEQFF
d_gene: TRBD1; v_gene: TRBV15; j_gene: TRBJ2-7; abundance: few; CDR3nt: TGTGCCATTGGGACAGGGGCGAACGAGCAGTACTTC; CDR3aa: CAIGTGANEQYF